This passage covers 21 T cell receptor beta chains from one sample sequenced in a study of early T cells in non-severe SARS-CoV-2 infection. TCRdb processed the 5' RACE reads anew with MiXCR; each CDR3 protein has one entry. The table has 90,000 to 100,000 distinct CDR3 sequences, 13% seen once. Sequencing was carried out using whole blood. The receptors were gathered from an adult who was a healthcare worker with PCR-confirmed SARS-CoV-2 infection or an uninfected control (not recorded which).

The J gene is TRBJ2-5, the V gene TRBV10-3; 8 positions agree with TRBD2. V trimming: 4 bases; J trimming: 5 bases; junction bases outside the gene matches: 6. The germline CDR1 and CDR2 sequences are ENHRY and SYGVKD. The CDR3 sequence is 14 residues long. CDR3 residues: CAISGGGGLETQYF. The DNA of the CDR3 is TGTGCCATCAGTGGAGGCGGGGGGCTGGAGACCCAGTACTTC.

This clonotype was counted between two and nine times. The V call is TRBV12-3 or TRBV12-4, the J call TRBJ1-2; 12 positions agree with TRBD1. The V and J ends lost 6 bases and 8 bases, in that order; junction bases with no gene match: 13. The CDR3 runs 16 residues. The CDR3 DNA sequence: TGTGCCAGCAGCCAAGGCCGGGACAGGGGGCATATAGGCTACACCTTC. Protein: CASSQGRDRGHIGYTF.

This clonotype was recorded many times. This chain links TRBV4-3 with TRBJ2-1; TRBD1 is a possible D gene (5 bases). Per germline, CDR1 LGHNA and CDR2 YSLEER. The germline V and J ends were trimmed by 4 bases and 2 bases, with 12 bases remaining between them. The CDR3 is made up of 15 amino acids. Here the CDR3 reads CASSRWQGPYNEQFF. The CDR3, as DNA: TGCGCCAGCAGCCGGTGGCAGGGTCCCTACAATGAGCAGTTCTTC.

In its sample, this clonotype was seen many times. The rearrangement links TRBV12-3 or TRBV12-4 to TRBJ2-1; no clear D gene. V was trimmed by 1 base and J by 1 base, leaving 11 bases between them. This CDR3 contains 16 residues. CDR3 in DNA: TGTGCCAGCAGTTTAGTAGTTGTGGGGTCCTACAATGAGCAGTTCTTC. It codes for CASSLVVVGSYNEQFF.

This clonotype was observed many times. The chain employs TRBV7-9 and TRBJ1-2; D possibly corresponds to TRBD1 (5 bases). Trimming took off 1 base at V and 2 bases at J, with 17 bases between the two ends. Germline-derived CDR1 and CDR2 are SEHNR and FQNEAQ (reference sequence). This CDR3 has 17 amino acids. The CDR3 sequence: CASSLDVPRVPNYGYTF. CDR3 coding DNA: TGTGCCAGCAGCTTAGACGTCCCCAGGGTTCCCAACTATGGCTACACCTTC.

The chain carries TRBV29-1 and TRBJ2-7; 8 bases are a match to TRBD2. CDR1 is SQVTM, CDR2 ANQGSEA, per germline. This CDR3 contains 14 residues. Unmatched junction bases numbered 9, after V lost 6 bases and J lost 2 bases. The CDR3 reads CSVRGGRPPYEQYF. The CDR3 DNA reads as TGCAGCGTCCGGGGGGGCAGACCGCCCTACGAGCAGTACTTC.

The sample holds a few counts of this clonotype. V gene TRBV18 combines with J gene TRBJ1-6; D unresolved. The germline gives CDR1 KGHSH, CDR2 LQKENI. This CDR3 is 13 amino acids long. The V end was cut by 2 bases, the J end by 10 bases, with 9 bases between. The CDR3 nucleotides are TGTGCCAGCTCACCAGGGAAGGACTCACCCCTCCACTTT. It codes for CASSPGKDSPLHF.

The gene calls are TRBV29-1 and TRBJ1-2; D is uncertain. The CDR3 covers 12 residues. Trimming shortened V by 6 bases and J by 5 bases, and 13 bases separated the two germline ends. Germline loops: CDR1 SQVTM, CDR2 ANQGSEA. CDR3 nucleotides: TGCAGCGTAAGGCCCCTAGGATATGGCTACACCTTC. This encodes CSVRPLGYGYTF.

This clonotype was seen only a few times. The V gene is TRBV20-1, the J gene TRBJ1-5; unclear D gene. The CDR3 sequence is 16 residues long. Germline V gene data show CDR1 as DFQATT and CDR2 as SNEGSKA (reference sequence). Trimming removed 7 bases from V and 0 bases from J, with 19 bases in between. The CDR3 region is CSVAGSGRYSNQPQHF. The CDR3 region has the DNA TGCAGTGTCGCGGGATCCGGGCGGTATAGCAATCAGCCCCAGCATTTT.

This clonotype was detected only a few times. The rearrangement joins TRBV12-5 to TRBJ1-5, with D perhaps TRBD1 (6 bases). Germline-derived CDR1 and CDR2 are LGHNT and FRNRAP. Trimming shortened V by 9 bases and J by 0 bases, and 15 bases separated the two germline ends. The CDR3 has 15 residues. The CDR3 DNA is TGTGCTAGCCTGGACAGTCCTTATAGCAATCAGCCCCAGCATTTT. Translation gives CASLDSPYSNQPQHF.

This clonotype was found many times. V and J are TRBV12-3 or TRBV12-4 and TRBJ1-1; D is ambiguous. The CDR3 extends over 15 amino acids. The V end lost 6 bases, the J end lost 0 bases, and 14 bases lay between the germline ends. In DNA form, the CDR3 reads TGTGCCAGCAGCCCCCGGGGAGCCTTGAACACTGAAGCTTTCTTT. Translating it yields CASSPRGALNTEAFF.

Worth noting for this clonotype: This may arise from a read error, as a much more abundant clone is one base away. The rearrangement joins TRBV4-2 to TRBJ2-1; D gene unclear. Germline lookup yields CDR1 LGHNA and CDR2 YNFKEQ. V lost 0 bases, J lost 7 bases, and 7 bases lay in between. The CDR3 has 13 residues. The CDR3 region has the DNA TGTGCCAGCAGCCAAGAAAGGGCTAATGAGCAGTTCTTC. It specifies CASSQERANEQFF.

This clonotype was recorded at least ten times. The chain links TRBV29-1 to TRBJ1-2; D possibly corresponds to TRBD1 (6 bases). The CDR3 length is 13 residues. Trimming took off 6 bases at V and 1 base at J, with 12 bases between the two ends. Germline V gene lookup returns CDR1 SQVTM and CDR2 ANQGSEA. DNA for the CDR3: TGCAGCGTCTCGACAGGACTTAACTATGGCTACACCTTC. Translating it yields CSVSTGLNYGYTF. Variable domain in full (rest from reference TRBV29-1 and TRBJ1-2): SAVISQKPSRDICQRGTSLTIQCQVDSQVTMMFWYRQQPGQSLTLIATANQGSEATYESGFVIDKFPISRPNLTFSTLTVSNMSPEDSSIYLCSVSTGLNYGYTFGSGTRLTVV.

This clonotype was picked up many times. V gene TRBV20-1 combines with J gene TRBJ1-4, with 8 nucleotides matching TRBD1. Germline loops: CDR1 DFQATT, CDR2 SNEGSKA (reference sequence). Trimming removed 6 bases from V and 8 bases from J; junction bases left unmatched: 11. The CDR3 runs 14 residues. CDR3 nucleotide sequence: TGCAGTGCCGTCCGGGACAGGAGGGAGGAAAAACTGTTTTTT. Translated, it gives CSAVRDRREEKLFF.

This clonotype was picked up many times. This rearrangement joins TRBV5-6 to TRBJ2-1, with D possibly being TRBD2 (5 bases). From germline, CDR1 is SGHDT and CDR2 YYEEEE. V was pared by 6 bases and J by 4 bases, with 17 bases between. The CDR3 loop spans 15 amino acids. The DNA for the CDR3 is TGTGCCAGCAATAGACGGACTGAACGATACAATGAGCAGTTCTTC. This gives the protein CASNRRTERYNEQFF.

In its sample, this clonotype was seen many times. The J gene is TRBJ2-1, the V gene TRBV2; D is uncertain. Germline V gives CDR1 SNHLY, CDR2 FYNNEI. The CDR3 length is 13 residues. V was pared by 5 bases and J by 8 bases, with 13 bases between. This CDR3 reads CASSPVRVDEQFF. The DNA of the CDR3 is TGTGCCAGCAGTCCCGTTAGAGTTGATGAGCAGTTCTTC.

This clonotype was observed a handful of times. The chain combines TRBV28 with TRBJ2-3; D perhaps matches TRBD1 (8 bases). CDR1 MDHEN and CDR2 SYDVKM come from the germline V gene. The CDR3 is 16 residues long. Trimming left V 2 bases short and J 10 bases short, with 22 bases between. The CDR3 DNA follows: TGTGCCAGCAGTTTAGCGGGGGCCACAGGGGGAGGGGCGCAGTATTTT. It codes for CASSLAGATGGGAQYF.

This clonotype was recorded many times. The CDR3 is CASSSGLAGRTDTQYF. CDR3 nucleotide sequence: TGTGCCAGCAGCTCGGGACTAGCGGGACGCACAGATACGCAGTATTTT. This chain uses TRBV9 with TRBJ2-3, with 13 bases aligning to TRBD2. CDR3 length: 16 amino acids. V was clipped by 4 bases and J by 1 base; unmatched bases: 3. Germline V CDR1 and CDR2: SGDLS, YYNGEE.

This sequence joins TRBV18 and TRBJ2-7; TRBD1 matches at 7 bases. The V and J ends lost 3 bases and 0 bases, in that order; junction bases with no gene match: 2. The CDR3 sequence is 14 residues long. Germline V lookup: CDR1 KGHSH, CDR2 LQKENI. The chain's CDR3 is CASSPDRSSYEQYF. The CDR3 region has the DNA TGTGCCAGCTCACCGGACAGGAGCTCCTACGAGCAGTACTTC.

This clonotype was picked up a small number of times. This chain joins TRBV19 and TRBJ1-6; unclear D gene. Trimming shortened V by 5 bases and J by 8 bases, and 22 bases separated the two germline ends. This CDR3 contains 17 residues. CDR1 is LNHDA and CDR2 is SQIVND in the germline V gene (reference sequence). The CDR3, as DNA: TGTGCCAGTAGTCCCACCCTACGGCCCGGGCGGCATTCACCCCTCCACTTT. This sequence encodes CASSPTLRPGRHSPLHF. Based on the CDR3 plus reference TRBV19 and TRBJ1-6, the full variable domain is DGGITQSPKYLFRKEGQNVTLSCEQNLNHDAMYWYRQDPGQGLRLIYYSQIVNDFQKGDIAEGYSVSREKKESFPLTVTSAQKNPTAFYLCASSPTLRPGRHSPLHFGNGTRLTVT.

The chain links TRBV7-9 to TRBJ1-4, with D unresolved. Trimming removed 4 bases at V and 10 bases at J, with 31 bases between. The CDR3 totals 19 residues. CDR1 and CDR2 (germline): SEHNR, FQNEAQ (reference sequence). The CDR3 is CASSSTLSVGYGSRGKLFF. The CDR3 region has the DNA TGTGCCAGCAGCTCAACACTCAGCGTAGGGTACGGGTCTAGAGGAAAACTGTTTTTT.